This T cell receptor beta chain was documented in a study of radiotherapy plus CTLA-4 blockade in lung cancer. The assay was immunoSEQ multiplex PCR, and TCRdb's table has in-frame clones only and misses some. The table shows approximately 65,000 clones, with approximately 75% occurring only once. Note on this clone: The antigen remains unidentified.

The study's findings and limits: TCR clones from tumors expanded in blood after radiotherapy plus ipilimumab.

CDR3 size: 15 residues. CDR1 is MNHEY and CDR2 is SMNVEV in the germline V gene (reference sequence). Trimming took off 6 bases at V and 10 bases at J, with 19 bases between the two ends. V usage is TRBV27 and J usage is TRBJ1-6; tentative D call: TRBD1 (5 bases). The specimen was peripheral blood, collected from a patient treated with radiotherapy plus ipilimumab. The clonotype was recovered from a human donor with non-small cell lung cancer who had a complete response to radiotherapy plus ipilimumab. The CDR3 DNA follows: TGTGCCAGCAGCCAGTTCGCTGGGACGGGGTCACCCCTCCACTTT. The encoded protein is CASSQFAGTGSPLHF.